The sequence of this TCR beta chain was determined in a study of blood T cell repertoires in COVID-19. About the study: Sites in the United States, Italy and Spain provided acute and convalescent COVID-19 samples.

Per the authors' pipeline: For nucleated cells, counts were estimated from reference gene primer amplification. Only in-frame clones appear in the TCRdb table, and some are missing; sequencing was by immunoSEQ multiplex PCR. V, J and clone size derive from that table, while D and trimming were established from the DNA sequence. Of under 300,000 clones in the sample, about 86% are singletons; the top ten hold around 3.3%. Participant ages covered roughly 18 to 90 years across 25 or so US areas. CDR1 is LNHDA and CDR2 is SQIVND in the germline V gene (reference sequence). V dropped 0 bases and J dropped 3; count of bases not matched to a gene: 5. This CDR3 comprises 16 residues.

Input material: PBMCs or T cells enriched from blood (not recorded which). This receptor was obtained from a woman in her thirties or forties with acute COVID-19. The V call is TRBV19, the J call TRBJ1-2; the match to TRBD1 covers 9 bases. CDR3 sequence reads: CASSIEGTGRHYGYTF. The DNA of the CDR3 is TGTGCCAGTAGTATAGAAGGGACAGGGCGGCACTATGGCTACACCTTC.